The 29 T cell receptor beta chains given below trace back to one sample, sequenced in a study of blood T cells in healthy people across ages. It was with a sample-barcoded 5' primer and a J-beta primer mix that a second PCR of about 6 to 12 cycles was run. TCRdb fed the 5' RACE reads into MiXCR, producing one record per CDR3 protein. The sample lists hundreds of thousands of distinct CDR3 sequences; roughly two fifths were seen once. Source material: blood. These receptors were collected from a man aged 80 or over in good health.

This clonotype was counted ten times or more. J is TRBJ2-3 and V is TRBV29-1; D possibly corresponds to TRBD2 (6 bases). Germline assignment: CDR1 SQVTM and CDR2 ANQGSEA. The CDR3 sequence is 16 residues long. V lost 0 bases to trimming and J lost 0 bases, with 13 bases between them. CDR3 coding DNA: TGCAGCGTTGAAGATCGACGGACTATTAGCACAGATACGCAGTATTTT. Translation gives CSVEDRRTISTDTQYF.

This clonotype has a handful of counts. V gene TRBV6-1 combines with J gene TRBJ2-7, with D unclear. This CDR3 has 11 residues. Germline values: CDR1 MNHNS, CDR2 SASEGT. V dropped 7 bases and J dropped 3 bases, with 7 bases sitting between them. CDR3 protein: CASNIDYEQYF. The CDR3 bases are TGTGCCAGCAATATAGACTACGAGCAGTACTTC.

The chain links TRBV3-1 to TRBJ2-7; 12 bases fit TRBD2. Germline loops: CDR1 LGHDT, CDR2 YNNKEL (reference sequence). The CDR3 runs to 15 residues. The trim removed 8 bases at V and 4 bases at J, leaving 9 bases unmatched. The CDR3 loop reads CASGKILAGGYEQYF. Here the CDR3 DNA reads TGTGCCAGCGGCAAAATACTAGCGGGGGGATACGAGCAGTACTTC.

This clonotype was detected only a few times. V is TRBV28 and J is TRBJ2-5; D possibly uses TRBD1 or TRBD2 (5 bases each). The germline gives CDR1 MDHEN, CDR2 SYDVKM. Between the trimmed V and J ends, which lost 6 bases and 1 base, there was a span of 18 bases. CDR3 size: 16 residues. CDR3 protein: CASSFTGTKGQETQYF. CDR3 nucleotide sequence: TGTGCCAGCAGCTTTACCGGGACCAAGGGCCAAGAGACCCAGTACTTC.

The chain is built from TRBV5-1 and TRBJ2-1, with 9 bases aligning to TRBD2. This CDR3 is built from 16 residues. The trim removed 0 bases at V and 7 bases at J, leaving 8 bases unmatched. Germline CDR1 reads SGHRS; CDR2 reads YFSETQ. The CDR3 DNA is TGCGCCAGCAGCTTGGCCGGGACTAGCTGGGGGAATGAGCAGTTCTTC. Encoded protein: CASSLAGTSWGNEQFF.

This chain connects TRBV7-6 to TRBJ2-7; 13 bases are a match to TRBD2. J lost 4 bases, V lost 3 bases, and 6 bases had no gene match. This CDR3 is 16 amino acids long. Germline V gene lookup returns CDR1 SGHVS and CDR2 FNYEAQ. The CDR3 coding sequence is TGTGCCAGCAGCTTTGTCGGGACTAGCGGGAAATACGAGCAGTACTTC. Amino acid sequence: CASSFVGTSGKYEQYF.

This clonotype was observed a few times. J is TRBJ2-7 and V is TRBV30, with 7 nucleotides matching TRBD2. The ends lost 2 bases at V and 2 bases at J; junction bases unmatched: 6. Germline V gene lookup returns CDR1 GTSNPN and CDR2 SVGIG (reference sequence). This CDR3 is built from 14 residues. CDR3 in DNA: TGTGCCTGGAGTCCACGGGGAGGGGCCTACGAGCAGTACTTC. Protein product: CAWSPRGGAYEQYF.

This clonotype came up a few times. The chain recombines TRBV20-1 with TRBJ1-2; D gene uncertain. The CDR3 has 18 residues. Trimming took 1 base from V and 4 from J, leaving 25 bases between them. Germline V lookup: CDR1 DFQATT, CDR2 SNEGSKA (reference sequence). CDR3 DNA sequence: TGCAGTGCTAGAGTTTTGGTTCTGGCGGCCTCGGATGGCTATGGCTACACCTTC. It translates to CSARVLVLAASDGYGYTF.

The gene calls are TRBV27 and TRBJ2-5; D is possibly TRBD2 (6 bases). CDR1 is MNHEY and CDR2 is SMNVEV in the germline V gene (reference sequence). The CDR3 has 16 residues. V was cut by 6 bases and J by 5 bases, with 22 bases left in between. CDR3 coding DNA: TGTGCCAGCAGCCCCGGACCCTCCCGGGGGTCGGAGACCCAGTACTTC. This codes for CASSPGPSRGSETQYF.

This clonotype showed up just a few times. V usage is TRBV5-1 and J usage is TRBJ2-5, with 8 nucleotides matching TRBD2. Losses at the gene ends were 0 bases for V and 4 bases for J; bases not matched to a gene: 11. The CDR3 length is 17 residues. Germline V gene data show CDR1 as SGHRS and CDR2 as YFSETQ. CDR3 loop: CASSLAAGDPWSETQYF. CDR3 sequence (DNA): TGCGCCAGCAGCTTGGCAGCGGGGGACCCATGGTCAGAGACCCAGTACTTC.

The CDR3 is CASSKTLSGSIPFPTYEQYF. The CDR3 DNA reads TGTGCCAGCAGCAAAACCCTTAGCGGGAGTATCCCGTTTCCGACCTACGAGCAGTACTTC. The chain couples TRBV21-1 to TRBJ2-7; TRBD1 is taken as the D call from the table, unchecked against the DNA. TRBV21-1 is labeled a pseudogene. This CDR3 is 20 amino acids long.

This clonotype was counted many times. The chain carries TRBV20-1 and TRBJ2-3; possible D gene TRBD1, 6 bases. The V end lost 0 bases, the J end lost 9 bases, and 10 bases lay between the germline ends. The CDR3 extends over 12 amino acids. The germline CDR1 and CDR2 sequences are DFQATT and SNEGSKA (reference sequence). The chain's CDR3 is CSARETGSTQYF. The CDR3 region has the DNA TGCAGTGCTAGAGAAACAGGGTCGACGCAGTATTTT.

This sequence joins TRBV14 and TRBJ1-1; D remains ambiguous. The V gene lost 4 bases and the J gene lost 7 bases, with 13 bases spanning the gap. The CDR3 sequence is 13 residues long. Germline V CDR1 and CDR2: SGHDN, FVKESK. The CDR3 region is CASSPLRGFEAFF. CDR3 nucleotides: TGTGCCAGCAGCCCCCTTCGGGGATTTGAAGCTTTCTTT.

In this sample, this clonotype turned up a few times. This chain connects TRBV20-1 to TRBJ2-3; 7 bases are shared with TRBD1. Germline CDR1 reads DFQATT; CDR2 reads SNEGSKA (reference sequence). The CDR3 spans 12 residues. The J segment lost 6 bases and the V segment lost 6 bases, leaving 6 bases of the junction unmatched. CDR3 DNA: TGCAGTGCAAAGACAGGGCTGGATACGCAGTATTTT. Translating gives CSAKTGLDTQYF.

There are a few counts of this clonotype. The chain has TRBV12-3 or TRBV12-4 and TRBJ2-1, with TRBD2 as a possible D gene (5 bases). Trimming removed 3 bases at V and 3 bases at J, with 12 bases between. The CDR3 has 15 residues. In DNA form, the CDR3 reads TGTGCCAGCAGTTTGGACTCTGGAGGCTACAATGAGCAGTTCTTC. This codes for CASSLDSGGYNEQFF.

This clonotype was counted ten times or more. In DNA, the CDR3 is TGCGCCAGCAGCTTGGACAGGGGGCGGCAAGAGACCCAGTACTTC. Amino acid sequence: CASSLDRGRQETQYF. The chain recombines TRBV5-1 with TRBJ2-5, with 9 bases matching TRBD1. The CDR3 extends over 15 amino acids. Trimming removed 0 bases from V and 2 bases from J; junction bases left unmatched: 2. Germline CDR1 SGHRS, CDR2 YFSETQ.

This clonotype was detected a few times. V and J are TRBV12-3 or TRBV12-4 and TRBJ2-7; D unresolved. CDR3 length: 16 amino acids. The ends were cut back, 3 bases at V and 6 bases at J, with 21 bases in the middle. This CDR3 reads CASSFPGRSKFGEQYF. The DNA of the CDR3 is TGTGCCAGCAGTTTCCCCGGCCGGTCTAAGTTTGGCGAGCAGTACTTC.

The CDR3 DNA follows: TGCAGTGCTAGAAAGGGGGGTACAGATACGCAGTATTTT. Translated: CSARKGGTDTQYF. This chain uses TRBV20-1 with TRBJ2-3; D may match TRBD1 or TRBD2 (6 bases each). Trimming took off 2 bases at V and 3 bases at J, with 9 bases between the two ends. The germline gives CDR1 DFQATT, CDR2 SNEGSKA (reference sequence). There are 13 residues in the CDR3.

The chain combines TRBV5-1 with TRBJ2-5; 9 nucleotides align to TRBD1. The V and J ends lost 0 bases and 3 bases, in that order; junction bases with no gene match: 3. CDR3 length: 15 residues. The germline CDR1 and CDR2 sequences are SGHRS and YFSETQ. The CDR3 DNA reads as TGCGCCAGCAGCTTGGCGGGACAGGGTAAAGAGACCCAGTACTTC. This encodes CASSLAGQGKETQYF.

V is TRBV4-2 and J is TRBJ2-7; possible D gene TRBD2, 6 bases. V was shortened by 2 bases and J by 3 bases, with 14 bases between the two germline ends. Per the germline V gene, CDR1 is LGHNA and CDR2 is YNFKEQ. This CDR3 contains 15 residues. The CDR3 loop is CASSQSPGALYEQYF. The CDR3 region has the DNA TGTGCCAGCAGCCAATCACCGGGAGCGCTCTACGAGCAGTACTTC.

As for this clonotype: A junction end diverges from the germline sequence, so it may reflect a read error. This chain joins TRBV7-2 and TRBJ2-3, with a weak D call TRBD2 (6 bases). The CDR3 has 15 amino acids. Germline CDR1 and CDR2: SGHTA and FQGNSA. The CDR3 region has the DNA TGTGCCGGCAGCGGAGGGGTAACTAGCACAGATACGCAGTATTTT. This gives the protein CAGSGGVTSTDTQYF.

This clonotype has a handful of counts. The chain carries TRBV2 and TRBJ2-5; 11 bases are shared with TRBD2. The CDR3 is made up of 13 amino acids. J was trimmed by 7 bases and V by 4 bases; bases with no gene match: 2. Per the germline V gene, CDR1 is SNHLY and CDR2 is FYNNEI. The chain's CDR3 is CASSGLAGGTQYF. The DNA of the CDR3 is TGTGCCAGCAGTGGCCTAGCGGGGGGGACCCAGTACTTC.

This sequence joins TRBV6-5 and TRBJ2-7; TRBD2 matches 11 bases. Looked up from germline, CDR1 is MNHEY and CDR2 is SVGAGI. There are 16 residues in the CDR3. The trim removed 6 bases at V and 7 bases at J, leaving 14 bases unmatched. The CDR3 reads CASRRTSGRGYNEQYF. In nucleotides, the CDR3 is TGTGCCAGCAGGCGAACTAGCGGGAGAGGCTACAATGAGCAGTACTTC.

The gene calls are TRBV6-2 or TRBV6-3 and TRBJ2-1; 10 bases match TRBD1. Trimming at V came to 8 bases and at J to 0 bases, leaving 4 bases not matched to a gene. Germline V CDR1 and CDR2: MNHEY, SVGEGT. The CDR3 is made up of 15 amino acids. The CDR3 DNA is TGTGCCAGCGGGGGGGACAGGGGCTCCTACAATGAGCAGTTCTTC. It codes for CASGGDRGSYNEQFF.

This sequence joins TRBV7-2 and TRBJ1-2, with D perhaps TRBD1 (6 bases). CDR3 length: 15 residues. Germline-derived CDR1 and CDR2 are SGHTA and FQGNSA. V was clipped by 2 bases and J by 7 bases, with 17 bases between them. CDR3 nucleotide sequence: TGTGCCAGCAGCTTAAACAGGGTCATGCAGGGTGGCTACACCTTC. This gives the protein CASSLNRVMQGGYTF.

The rearrangement uses TRBV7-2 and TRBJ2-3, with unresolved D. V dropped 5 bases and J dropped 0 bases, with 18 bases sitting between them. CDR1 and CDR2 (germline): SGHTA, FQGNSA. CDR3 length equals 17 residues. In DNA, the CDR3 is TGTGCCAGCAGCAGAGCCCCCCAGCCATCTAGCACAGATACGCAGTATTTT. Translating gives CASSRAPQPSSTDTQYF.

This chain connects TRBV24-1 to TRBJ2-1, with TRBD1 matching 8 bases. This CDR3 contains 17 residues. With V trimmed by 3 bases and J by 3 bases, 9 bases remained unmatched. Germline assignment: CDR1 KGHDR and CDR2 SFDVKD. CDR3 protein: CATSDPRTGRFYNEQFF. In DNA, the CDR3 is TGTGCCACCAGTGATCCCCGGACAGGGCGCTTCTACAATGAGCAGTTCTTC.

The chain uses TRBV9 and TRBJ2-2; D is unclear. The CDR3 covers 15 residues. In germline, CDR1 is SGDLS, CDR2 YYNGEE. Trimming took 3 bases from V and 1 from J, leaving 10 bases between them. The CDR3 DNA is TGTGCCAGCAGCGCGACCGACATGAACACCGGGGAGCTGTTTTTT. It codes for CASSATDMNTGELFF.

This chain joins TRBV30 and TRBJ1-2, with 9 bases that match TRBD1. Germline V gene lookup returns CDR1 GTSNPN and CDR2 SVGIG (reference sequence). V trimming: 8 bases; J trimming: 5 bases; junction bases outside the gene matches: 9. The CDR3 runs 13 residues. DNA for the CDR3: TGTGCCCGCGCACAGGGGGCGAGTTATGGCTACACCTTC. It specifies CARAQGASYGYTF.